The T cell receptor beta chain described here comes from a study of beta chain features in type 1 diabetes. Findings and caveats of the study: Moderately but significantly shorter TCRB CDR3s were found in Type 1 diabetes patients in all four CD4+ subsets.

CDR1 is SNHLY and CDR2 is FYNNEI in the germline V gene. The CDR3 length is 16 residues. V was pared by 8 bases and J by 0 bases, with 14 bases between. As every portion of the isolated RNA was reverse transcribed, the sequencing read expressed TCRB transcripts. Using immunoSEQ multiplex PCR, the repertoire was profiled, and TCRdb retains in-frame clones only, with some absent. The sample contains 680,000 or so clones, roughly an eighth of which appear only once. With regard to this clone: What it binds is not known.

This clonotype was obtained from a young man with type 1 diabetes. The sequenced sample was naive CD4+ T cells from blood. V is TRBV2 and J is TRBJ2-6; D is perhaps TRBD2 (5 bases). The CDR3 DNA follows: TGTGCCAGCGAGGGATCGACTTACTCTGGGGCCAACGTCCTGACTTTC. Translated, it gives CASEGSTYSGANVLTF. Looking up the rest from reference TRBV2 and TRBJ2-6 gives the full variable domain: EPEVTQTPSHQVTQMGQEVILRCVPISNHLYFYWYRQILGQKVEFLVSFYNNEISEKSEIFDDQFSVERPDGSNFTLKIRSTKLEDSAMYFCASEGSTYSGANVLTFGAGSRLTVL.